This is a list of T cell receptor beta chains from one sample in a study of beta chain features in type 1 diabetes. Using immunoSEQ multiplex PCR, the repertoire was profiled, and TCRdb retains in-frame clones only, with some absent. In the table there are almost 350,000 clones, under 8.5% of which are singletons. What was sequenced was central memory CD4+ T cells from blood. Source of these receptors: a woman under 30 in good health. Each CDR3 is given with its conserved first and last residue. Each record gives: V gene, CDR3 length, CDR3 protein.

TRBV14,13,CASSQNRRDTQYF
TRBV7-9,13,CASTSGLWETQYF
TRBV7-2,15,CASSLSPSLLGEQYF
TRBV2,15,CASRRVLRGANVLTF
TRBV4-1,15,CASSQEPSGMETQYF
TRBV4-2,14,CASSQVQMDQPQHF
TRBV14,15,CASSQGKGVPEKLFF
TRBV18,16,CASAPRLQGVAETQYF
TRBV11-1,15,CASSLRASGANVLTF
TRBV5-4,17,CASSQDPRDVGTGELFF
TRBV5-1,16,CASSLGASGGQETQYF
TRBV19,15,CAGGAGGTKWQPQHF
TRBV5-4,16,CASSRDHGGVGYGYTF
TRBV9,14,CASSPGGNTGELFF
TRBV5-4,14,CASSLVTSRETQYF
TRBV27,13,CASSRQPQETQYF
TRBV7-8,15,CASSLGPAGAYEQYF
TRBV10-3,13,CAISSRSTDTQYF
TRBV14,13,CASSQGNSYEQYF
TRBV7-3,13,CASSSSLHTEAFF
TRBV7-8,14,CASSLASSYNEQFF
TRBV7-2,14,CASSPSGQKNIQYF
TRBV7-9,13,CASRPGVVDTQYF
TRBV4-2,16,CASSHTPTGALYEQYF
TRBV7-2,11,CASSLLDTQYF
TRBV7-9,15,CASSLEREWENEQFF
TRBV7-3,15,CASSLNSGSADTQYF
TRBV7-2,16,CASSLLGVAGLDEQYF
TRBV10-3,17,CAISESTPASGAGELFF
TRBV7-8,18,CASSPRSGGLAGTYEQYF
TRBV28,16,CASSRQGANRNNEQFF
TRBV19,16,CASSRLVAAGVGEQYF
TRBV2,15,CASILGQGARNEQYF
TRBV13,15,CASSSRQGANEKLFF
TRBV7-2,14,CASSLDPVLNEQFF
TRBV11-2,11,CASSHQRIQYF
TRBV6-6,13,CASTFRDYNEQFF
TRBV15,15,CATSRAAHVNTEAFF
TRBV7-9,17,CASSLGSGRQGRETQYF
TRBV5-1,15,CASSLGQGMNQPQHF
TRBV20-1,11,CSARDRETQYF
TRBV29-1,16,CSVAGGQGGHTDTQYF
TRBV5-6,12,CASRRTGGKLFF
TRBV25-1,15,CASSGLAGAKETQYF
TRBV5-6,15,CASSYGTLNTGELFF
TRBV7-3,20,CASSLSLPGQRSSGANVLTF
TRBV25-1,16,CASSGSGTRAYNEQFF
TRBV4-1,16,CASSQTPASYTDTQYF
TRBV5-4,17,CASSPGLAGGFTDTQYF
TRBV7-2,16,CASRSRTSGSTDTQYF
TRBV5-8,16,CASSLGLAGTQETQYF
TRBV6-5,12,CASSYSIETQYF
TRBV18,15,CASSAPLVDNPEAFF
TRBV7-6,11,CASSLGDEQYF
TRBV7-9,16,CASSLGIAGVTYEQYF